These 12 T cell receptor beta chains were sequenced from one sample in a study of blood T cell repertoires in COVID-19. The repertoire was sequenced with immunoSEQ multiplex PCR; TCRdb's copy has only in-frame clones and lacks some. The sample shows about 110,000 clones, roughly 79% of them seen only once. The sequencing sample was made of peripheral blood. These TCRs come from a woman of 80 years or more with active or convalescent COVID-19.

This clone was detected a few times. This chain links TRBV30 with TRBJ1-1; TRBD1 matches 8 bases. The CDR3 length is 14 residues. Germline V gene lookup returns CDR1 GTSNPN and CDR2 SVGIG (reference sequence). The V segment lost 1 base and the J segment 5 bases; nucleotides outside the gene matches: 6. As DNA, the CDR3 is TGTGCCTGGAGTGACGGGACAGGTTATACTGAAGCTTTCTTT. This codes for CAWSDGTGYTEAFF.

This clone appeared a single time. Written as DNA, the CDR3 is TGTGCCAGCAGCTTAGCTCTTAGCGGGAGCTCCTACAATGAGCAGTTCTTC. Translated, it gives CASSLALSGSSYNEQFF. This chain connects TRBV7-6 to TRBJ2-1; 9 nucleotides match TRBD2. CDR1 SGHVS and CDR2 FNYEAQ come from the germline V gene. The CDR3 has 17 residues. V dropped 0 bases and J dropped 0; count of bases not matched to a gene: 3.

The chain employs TRBV29-1 and TRBJ2-1; D might be TRBD1 (6 bases). The CDR3 is 15 amino acids. Trimming stripped 6 bases from V and 0 bases from J, with 15 bases between. Per the germline V gene, CDR1 is SQVTM and CDR2 is ANQGSEA. The CDR3 protein is CSVAQGWSSYNEQFF. As DNA, the CDR3 is TGCAGCGTAGCACAGGGATGGAGCTCCTACAATGAGCAGTTCTTC.

This clone showed up just once. The J gene is TRBJ2-3, the V gene TRBV5-5; TRBD1 matches at 9 bases. Germline CDR1 SGHKS, CDR2 YYEKEE (reference sequence). V shed 1 base and J 6 bases; nucleotides not matched to a gene: 3. There are 14 residues in the CDR3. The CDR3 DNA is TGTGCCAGCAGCTTGACAGGGGGCGACGATACGCAGTATTTT. It is translated as CASSLTGGDDTQYF.

The rearrangement joins TRBV7-9 to TRBJ1-1; D gene uncertain. The CDR3 contains 16 residues. The germline CDR1 and CDR2 sequences are SEHNR and FQNEAQ (reference sequence). The germline V and J ends were trimmed by 1 base and 1 base, with 13 bases remaining between them. The CDR3 here is CASSLEPGKGNTEAFF. In DNA, the CDR3 is TGTGCCAGCAGCTTAGAACCGGGGAAGGGGAACACTGAAGCTTTCTTT.

The CDR3 is CASSSLRGHPVTEAFF. CDR3 nucleotides: TGTGCCAGCAGCTCGCTGAGAGGACATCCAGTCACTGAAGCTTTCTTT. The chain links TRBV5-5 to TRBJ1-1, with a weak D call TRBD1 (5 bases). Trimming took off 3 bases at V and 4 bases at J, with 19 bases between the two ends. This CDR3 is built from 16 residues. The V gene's germline CDR1 is SGHKS and CDR2 YYEKEE (reference sequence).

The chain combines TRBV5-5 with TRBJ1-5, with 8 bases identical to TRBD1. The CDR3 is made up of 16 amino acids. Germline V gene lookup returns CDR1 SGHKS and CDR2 YYEKEE (reference sequence). V trimming: 3 bases; J trimming: 6 bases; junction bases outside the gene matches: 11. For the CDR3, the DNA is TGTGCCAGCAGCTCGTCTCTGACAGGGGCTTTTCAGCCCCAGCATTTT. This sequence encodes CASSSSLTGAFQPQHF.

This clone was observed a single time. This chain joins TRBV11-2 and TRBJ2-4; perhaps TRBD1 as D (7 bases). CDR1 SGHAT and CDR2 FQNNGV come from the germline V gene. Trimming stripped 3 bases from V and 8 bases from J, with 17 bases between. This CDR3 has 15 amino acids. The CDR3 nucleotides read TGTGCCAGCAGCTTCGGGGGCGTAGGGGGCTACATTCAGTACTTC. It translates to CASSFGGVGGYIQYF.

The chain recombines TRBV7-7 with TRBJ2-3; 12 bases are shared with TRBD2. The CDR3 is 18 residues long. Germline V gives CDR1 SSHAT, CDR2 FNYEAQ (reference sequence). J gave up 3 bases and V 5 bases, and 12 bases lay outside the gene matches. CDR3 loop: CASSATPLLAGGTDTQYF. CDR3 bases: TGTGCCAGCAGCGCCACCCCACTACTAGCGGGAGGTACAGATACGCAGTATTTT.

This clone was counted only a few times. The V and J genes are TRBV27 and TRBJ2-2, with D tentatively TRBD2 (6 bases). This CDR3 has 14 amino acids. CDR1 and CDR2 from the germline V gene are MNHEY and SMNVEV (reference sequence). The V gene lost 10 bases and the J gene lost 0 bases, with 12 bases spanning the gap. The CDR3 coding sequence is TGTGCCACCAGGAGGGCTGCGAACACCGGGGAGCTGTTTTTT. Protein product: CATRRAANTGELFF.

The J gene is TRBJ1-2, the V gene TRBV6-1; TRBD1 matches 9 bases. Per germline, CDR1 MNHNS and CDR2 SASEGT. The CDR3 contains 15 residues. With 2 bases clipped from V and 4 bases from J, the junction kept 5 bases outside the gene matches. The CDR3 DNA reads as TGTGCCAGCAGTGAACTACAGGGGGCGGTCTATGGCTACACCTTC. Translating gives CASSELQGAVYGYTF.

J is TRBJ1-2 and V is TRBV29-1; D is unclear. The V end lost 7 bases, the J end lost 8 bases, and 14 bases lay between the germline ends. Germline CDR1 SQVTM, CDR2 ANQGSEA. The CDR3 runs 11 residues. This CDR3 reads CSALIGGGYTF. CDR3 DNA sequence: TGCAGCGCATTGATCGGAGGAGGCTACACCTTC. Together with reference TRBV29-1 and TRBJ1-2, the CDR3 gives the full variable domain: SAVISQKPSRDICQRGTSLTIQCQVDSQVTMMFWYRQQPGQSLTLIATANQGSEATYESGFVIDKFPISRPNLTFSTLTVSNMSPEDSSIYLCSALIGGGYTFGSGTRLTVV.